This T cell receptor beta chain originates from a study of PD-1 blockade in classical Hodgkin lymphoma (dated by TCRdb to about 2020). Regarding the research as a whole: Nivolumab dosing was 3 mg/kg intravenously every 2 weeks, continuing until either disease progression or unacceptable toxicity. A peripheral blood immune signature of response to PD-1 blockade in classical Hodgkin lymphoma was defined using TCR beta sequencing and CyTOF. Paper-wide results and their limitations: The study covered only a single clinical trial cohort, and the causes of the repertoire differences, possibly disease activity or prior therapy, were still not defined. Baseline TCR diversity was reported to be lower in newly diagnosed patients than in healthy donors, and even lower in relapsed/refractory patients. CD4+ but not CD8+ TCR diversity rose significantly by C4D1 (p=0.0027 vs p=0.16), most apparent in complete responders (p=0.02). Lower diversity was seen in patients whose nivolumab began less than 1 year after ASCT, and these patients were left out of later analyses so that immune reconstitution would not confound the results. Trial patients achieving complete response had baseline diversity similar to newly diagnosed patients, whereas partial responders and progressors had significantly lower diversity.

The Qiagen DNeasy kit was used to extract genomic DNA both from unsorted PBMCs and from the negatively selected CD4+ and CD8+ fractions. TCR beta CDR3 regions were subjected to amplification by immunoSEQ multiplex PCR with primers that anneal to V and J segments. A synthetic immune receptor repertoire was used to minimize amplification bias, and any remaining bias was removed computationally after sequencing. In the authors' own workflow: Custom Python scripts were used to quantify repertoire diversity as the Shannon entropy index. Unsorted, CD4+ and CD8+ repertoires were analyzed separately, except in combined analyses where CD4+ and CD8+ sequences were merged in silico. A clone counted as expanded when the clone's frequency after treatment rose at least 2-fold relative to C1D1, and clones undetected at baseline were given a pseudocount of 0.5. Clones with 0 or 1 copy at C1D1 were classified as singleton clones, and clones with 2 or more copies were classified as non-singleton clones. Clones expanded in unsorted samples were annotated as CD4+, CD8+ or unknown by matching protein sequences in sorted samples from the same patient. Wilcoxon tests were applied to paired samples to test diversity changes from C1D1 to C4D1. As stored in TCRdb, this immuneACCESS dataset retains in-frame rearrangements with V and J assigned. A fraction of the clones does not appear; measured against another copy, unresolved V genes explain less than half of the discrepancy, and the remainder lacks a known reason. The D gene and trimming were derived from the DNA, and the V and J assignments and clone size from that table. Within this sample are some 10,000 clones, with around two thirds of them counted one time only. 4% of the sample lies in the top ten.

Worth noting for this clone: What this receptor recognizes is not known. There are no base qualities to consult, and no much larger clone falls within one base.

According to the study, the label for this sample's time point signals: cycle 1 day 1 (C1D1), immediately before nivolumab initiation. Every trial patient had relapsed after autologous stem cell transplantation, and cohorts A, B and C differed in prior brentuximab vedotin exposure. CD4+ T cells were purified from thawed PBMCs by magnetic negative selection with a Miltenyi CD4+ T cell isolation kit. The trial cohort included fewer than 65 patients with relapsed/refractory classical Hodgkin lymphoma, and each patient had a best overall response of complete response, partial response or progressive disease. Single-agent nivolumab was administered to trial patients in the multi-cohort phase II CheckMate 205 trial. Best overall response was determined by an independent review committee according to the 2007 International Working Group response criteria. Trial PBMCs were obtained immediately prior to nivolumab initiation (C1D1) and on therapy at cycle 2 day 1 and cycle 4 day 1. Peripheral blood was collected in 8 mL Vacutainer Cell Preparation Tubes, from which PBMCs were isolated by centrifugation and then cryopreserved. Purified CD4+ and CD8+ fractions were prepared only for cases in which an additional PBMC sample was available. On LS columns in a quadroMACS separator, the magnetically labelled cells were depleted, and the flow-through was collected as the purified fraction.

Including the terminal cysteine and phenylalanine, the CDR3 comprises 17 residues. Only the CDR3 region is kept as DNA, spanning 51 bases read in frame from base 1. V was cut back by 1 base and J by 3 bases, leaving a gap of 16 bases between them. The germline V gene supplies CDR1 MNHNS and CDR2 SASEGT. The clonotype originates from a human donor with classical Hodgkin lymphoma. The material sequenced was CD4+ T cells from blood, taken at baseline. In this chain, TRBV6-1 is recombined with TRBJ2-1; the D segment could be TRBD2, given 5 matching bases. The CDR3 sequence is CASSEVKRSYLYNEQFF. The bases read TGTGCCAGCAGTGAAGTGAAGCGGAGTTACCTCTACAATGAGCAGTTCTTC.